What follows describes a single T cell receptor beta chain. Sequencing was performed with immunoSEQ multiplex PCR; in TCRdb, only in-frame clones are kept and a portion is missing. There are about 240,000 clones in the sample; approximately 86% occur only once, and around 0.8% lies in the top ten. Germline CDR1 reads MNHEY; CDR2 reads SVGEGT. V dropped 1 base and J dropped 4 bases, with 16 bases sitting between them. The CDR3 runs 16 residues. This sample stems from a study of blood T cell repertoires in COVID-19. Sequenced input: peripheral blood. V is TRBV6-2 or TRBV6-3 and J is TRBJ1-1; D remains unclear. The source of this sequence is a woman in her 30s with acute or convalescent COVID-19. CDR3 protein: CASSYYRESQSTEAFF. CDR3 coding DNA: TGTGCCAGCAGTTACTATCGGGAGAGCCAAAGCACTGAAGCTTTCTTT.